Listed below are T cell receptor beta chains from one sample, sequenced in a study of siplizumab effects on memory and regulatory T cells. Libraries were prepared by immunoSEQ multiplex PCR; TCRdb keeps only in-frame clonotypes and omits some of them. Of 100,000 or so clones listed, about 94% were seen once; the top ten hold 1% to 1.5%. The sample consisted of non-Treg CD4+ T cells sorted from blood. These receptors were collected from a human donor in good health. Each CDR3 is given with its conserved first and last residue. A D gene is named only where the DNA matches it firmly. The size of a clone is reported for some rows only, either as once, few or many, or as a class for expanded clones.

d_call j_call v_call clone_size cdr3_aa cdr3_nt
TRBD2 TRBJ2-5 TRBV4-1 . CASSQATSVGGWEQYF TGCGCCAGCAGCCAGGCGACTAGCGTGGGGGGGTGGGAGCAGTACTTC
TRBD2 TRBJ2-1 TRBV6-6 . CASSSRTSNYNEQFF TGTGCCAGCAGTTCCCGGACTAGCAACTACAATGAGCAGTTCTTC
. TRBJ2-7 TRBV2 . CASSTTVGYEQYF TGTGCCAGCAGTACGACGGTTGGCTACGAGCAGTACTTC
. TRBJ1-1 TRBV29-1 once CSGGRGGSAEAFF TGCAGCGGTGGAAGGGGTGGGTCGGCTGAAGCTTTCTTT
TRBD1 TRBJ1-1 TRBV10-3 . CAISPDRADTEAFF TGTGCCATCAGTCCGGACAGGGCCGACACTGAAGCTTTCTTT
TRBD1 TRBJ1-1 TRBV7-3 . CASSSGQGTFF TGTGCCAGCAGCTCGGGACAGGGAACTTTCTTT
. TRBJ2-7 TRBV28 once CASSQRWADSQYF TGTGCCAGCAGCCAACGTTGGGCAGACTCGCAGTACTTC
. TRBJ2-1 TRBV5-1 . CASSFGSGVDEQFF TGCGCCAGCAGCTTTGGGTCGGGAGTGGATGAGCAGTTCTTC
. TRBJ1-2 TRBV19 . CASSIPMGRAGYTF TGTGCCAGTAGTATCCCAATGGGAAGGGCTGGCTACACCTTC
. TRBJ1-6 TRBV30 . CAWRVGYNSPLHF TGTGCCTGGCGAGTTGGCTATAATTCACCCCTCCACTTT
. TRBJ2-5 TRBV7-8 . CASSYNMGLQETQYF TGTGCCAGCAGCTACAACATGGGTTTACAAGAGACCCAGTACTTC
TRBD1 TRBJ1-5 TRBV19 . CASRIQGAVGNQPQHF TGTGCCAGTAGGATACAGGGGGCGGTTGGCAATCAGCCCCAGCATTTT
. TRBJ2-3 TRBV5-6 . CASSLTVTDTQYF TGTGCCAGCAGCCTGACAGTCACAGATACGCAGTATTTT
. TRBJ2-7 TRBV15 . CATSREPAYEQYF TGTGCCACCAGCAGAGAACCGGCCTACGAGCAGTACTTC
TRBD2 TRBJ2-2 TRBV4-1 . CASSLTGLAGARTGELFF TGCGCCAGCAGCCTCACGGGACTAGCGGGAGCGCGGACCGGGGAGCTGTTTTTT
. TRBJ2-4 TRBV6-5 . CASSTLANYENIQYF TGTGCCAGCAGTACCCTAGCGAATTATGAAAACATTCAGTACTTC
TRBD2 TRBJ2-1 TRBV11-3 once CASSLVSGRVSYNEQFF TGTGCCAGCAGCTTAGTAAGCGGGAGAGTCTCCTACAATGAGCAGTTCTTC
TRBD1 TRBJ2-7 TRBV5-8 . CASSLYGTGVYEQYF TGTGCCAGCAGCTTGTATGGGACAGGGGTCTACGAGCAGTACTTC
. TRBJ1-1 TRBV4-1 . CASSQLGPTEAFF TGCGCCAGCAGCCAACTGGGTCCCACTGAAGCTTTCTTT
. TRBJ1-2 TRBV5-1 once CASSLDGLNYGYTF TGCGCCAGCAGTCTGGACGGTCTTAACTATGGCTACACCTTC
. TRBJ1-3 TRBV10-3 . CAISAQGSPGNTIYF TGTGCCATCAGTGCACAGGGATCTCCCGGAAACACCATATATTTT
TRBD1 TRBJ1-3 TRBV4-1 . CASSQDSGGSLTGNTIYF TGCGCCAGCAGCCAAGATTCAGGGGGCAGTCTTACTGGAAACACCATATATTTT
. TRBJ1-3 TRBV7-6 . CASRPQGSGNTIYF TGTGCCAGCAGGCCACAGGGTTCCGGAAACACCATATATTTT
TRBD1 TRBJ2-5 TRBV6-5 . CASSYSGNRGQETQYF TGTGCCAGCAGTTACTCGGGGAACAGGGGGCAAGAGACCCAGTACTTC
TRBD1 TRBJ2-1 TRBV6-5 once CASSYSSGQGLDEQFF TGTGCCAGCAGTTACTCGTCCGGACAGGGCCTCGATGAGCAGTTCTTC
. TRBJ2-4 TRBV5-6 . CASSFDEERSIQYF TGTGCCAGCAGCTTTGACGAGGAAAGGAGCATTCAGTACTTC
TRBD2 TRBJ2-1 TRBV5-1 . CASSLRTSGKGNEQFF TGCGCCAGCAGCTTAAGGACTAGCGGGAAGGGGAATGAGCAGTTCTTC
TRBD2 TRBJ2-1 TRBV11-2 . CASGTSGRDNEQFF TGTGCCAGCGGGACTAGCGGGAGAGACAATGAGCAGTTCTTC
. TRBJ1-2 TRBV6-1 . CASRVGANYGYTF TGTGCCAGCAGGGTGGGGGCTAACTATGGCTACACCTTC
. TRBJ2-3 TRBV4-1 . CASSQEGFGDTQYF TGCGCCAGCAGCCAAGAAGGCTTCGGAGATACGCAGTATTTT
TRBD1 TRBJ2-2 TRBV15 . CATSRETGVNTGELFF TGTGCCACCAGCAGAGAAACAGGGGTAAACACCGGGGAGCTGTTTTTT
TRBD2 TRBJ2-7 TRBV28 once CASSLAGGYGQYF TGTGCCAGCAGTTTAGCGGGAGGATACGGGCAGTACTTC
TRBD1 TRBJ1-3 TRBV18 . CASSPQGATGNTIYF TGTGCCAGCTCACCACAGGGGGCTACTGGAAACACCATATATTTT
. TRBJ2-7 TRBV27 . CASSLYGTYPYEQYF TGTGCCAGCAGTTTATATGGGACGTACCCCTACGAGCAGTACTTC
TRBD2 TRBJ2-1 TRBV19 . CASSLTSGLSNEQFF TGTGCCAGTAGCTTGACTAGCGGGCTATCCAATGAGCAGTTCTTC
. TRBJ1-2 TRBV5-8 . CASSLLWREGGYTF TGTGCCAGCAGCTTGCTATGGAGGGAGGGTGGCTACACCTTC
. TRBJ2-5 TRBV2 . CASLGHETQYF TGTGCCAGCTTGGGGCACGAGACCCAGTACTTC
. TRBJ2-7 TRBV7-9 . CASSLDGVEQYF TGTGCCAGCAGCTTAGACGGGGTCGAGCAGTACTTC
. TRBJ2-7 TRBV5-1 . CASSSGTTYEQYF TGCGCCAGCAGCTCGGGGACCACCTACGAGCAGTACTTC
TRBD2 TRBJ2-5 TRBV19 . CASSSGLAGSQETQYF TGTGCCAGTAGTTCCGGACTAGCGGGTTCACAAGAGACCCAGTACTTC
. TRBJ2-1 TRBV29-1 . CSVGVSRYNEQFF TGCAGCGTTGGAGTAAGCAGATACAATGAGCAGTTCTTC
. TRBJ2-7 TRBV10-3 . CATLTRGEQYF TGTGCCACCCTGACGCGGGGTGAGCAGTACTTC
TRBD1 TRBJ1-4 TRBV7-9 . CASSSDRARATNEKLFF TGTGCCAGCAGCTCCGACAGGGCCCGAGCAACTAATGAAAAACTGTTTTTT
TRBD2 TRBJ2-7 TRBV7-9 . CASSLRGSGDYEQYF TGTGCCAGCAGCTTACGAGGCAGCGGGGACTACGAGCAGTACTTC
. TRBJ2-3 TRBV6-4 . CASSREGAMADTQYF TGTGCCAGCAGCCGGGAGGGGGCTATGGCAGATACGCAGTATTTT
TRBD2 TRBJ2-2 TRBV11-3 . CASSPGEREGRTGELFF TGTGCCAGCAGCCCCGGGGAGCGGGAGGGCCGCACCGGGGAGCTGTTTTTT
. TRBJ1-1 TRBV28 . CASTKLGGIATEAFF TGTGCCAGCACCAAACTCGGAGGGATTGCAACGGAAGCTTTCTTT
. TRBJ2-3 TRBV19 . CASSKGLSTDTQYF TGTGCCAGTAGTAAAGGACTGAGCACAGATACGCAGTATTTT
TRBD2 TRBJ2-3 TRBV11-3 few CASSRAGVTDTQYF TGTGCCAGCAGTAGGGCGGGAGTCACAGATACGCAGTATTTT
. TRBJ2-7 TRBV6-5 . CASSQLDEQYF TGTGCCAGCAGTCAACTGGACGAGCAGTACTTC
TRBD1 TRBJ1-2 TRBV10-3 . CAISAGQTYGYTF TGTGCCATCAGCGCGGGACAGACCTATGGCTACACCTTC
TRBD2 TRBJ2-3 TRBV9 . CASSVAGLASTDTQYF TGTGCCAGCAGCGTAGCCGGACTAGCTAGCACAGATACGCAGTATTTT
. TRBJ1-1 TRBV7-3 . CASSLTIDRFSEAFF TGTGCCAGCAGCTTAACAATTGACAGGTTTTCTGAAGCTTTCTTT
. TRBJ2-3 TRBV19 . CASAPGGDSTDTQYF TGTGCCAGTGCACCAGGTGGGGATAGCACAGATACGCAGTATTTT